The 4 T cell receptor beta chains given below trace back to one sample, sequenced in a study of CD8 T cells in Susac syndrome. About 0.5 to 1 ug RNA was reverse transcribed with random hexamers. From the immunoSEQ multiplex PCR reads, TCRdb called clonotypes with MiXCR, one entry per CDR3 protein. The sample shows around 130,000 distinct CDR3 sequences, about 93% of them seen only once. Sequencing was done on a sample of CD8+ T cells from PBMCs. Source of these receptors: a human donor with multiple sclerosis.

The V gene is TRBV27, the J gene TRBJ2-3; D possibly corresponds to TRBD1 (6 bases). Deletions cut 4 bases from V and 4 bases from J, with 21 bases between. Germline V CDR1 and CDR2: MNHEY, SMNVEV (reference sequence). This CDR3 contains 17 residues. CDR3 nucleotide sequence: TGTGCCAGCAGTTCCTCCCCCTCCGGGACACCTTCAGATACGCAGTATTTT. The encoded protein is CASSSSPSGTPSDTQYF.

V and J are TRBV27 and TRBJ2-7; 7 bases fit TRBD1. The length of the CDR3 is 16 residues. The germline CDR1 and CDR2 sequences are MNHEY and SMNVEV (reference sequence). V gave up 0 bases and J gave up 0 bases; unmatched junction bases: 5. The CDR3 DNA reads TGTGCCAGCAGTTTATCGTTTGGGGACAGCTCCTACGAGCAGTACTTC. Residues: CASSLSFGDSSYEQYF.

The chain has TRBV4-3 and TRBJ1-4, with 7 bases aligning to TRBD1. CDR3 length: 14 residues. V dropped 3 bases and J dropped 4; count of bases not matched to a gene: 2. Germline V gene sequence: CDR1 LGHNA, CDR2 YSLEER. The CDR3 spells CASSHRDSNEKLFF. CDR3 DNA sequence: TGCGCCAGCAGCCACCGGGACAGTAATGAAAAACTGTTTTTT.

This sequence joins TRBV20-1 and TRBJ2-1, with D tentatively TRBD2 (6 bases). V lost 6 bases and J lost 0, with 12 bases in between. The germline CDR1 and CDR2 sequences are DFQATT and SNEGSKA (reference sequence). The CDR3 length is 14 residues. This CDR3 reads CSANLAISYNEQFF. DNA for the CDR3: TGCAGTGCCAATCTAGCGATCTCCTACAATGAGCAGTTCTTC.